What follows are 28 T cell receptor beta chains derived from one specimen sequenced in a study of blood T cell repertoires in COVID-19. The method was immunoSEQ multiplex PCR; TCRdb's version includes in-frame clones alone and lacks a portion of them. Here the sample spans around 19,000 clones, roughly 90% being singletons. Sequences were obtained from peripheral blood. These receptors came from a human donor in a cohort sampled during active COVID-19.

J is TRBJ1-2 and V is TRBV7-2; 9 bases are shared with TRBD1. The CDR3 has 14 amino acids. Per the germline V gene, CDR1 is SGHTA and CDR2 is FQGNSA. J gave up 11 bases and V 1 base, and 8 bases lay outside the gene matches. CDR3 in amino acids: CASSLGGQGIRYTF. The CDR3 DNA reads TGTGCCAGCAGCTTAGGTGGACAGGGGATTCGGTACACCTTC.

This chain connects TRBV18 to TRBJ2-4; 7 bases agree with TRBD1. Germline V gene lookup returns CDR1 KGHSH and CDR2 LQKENI. The CDR3 has 18 amino acids. J lost 0 bases, V lost 2 bases, and 10 bases had no gene match. CDR3 loop: CASSPRSPTGLAKNIQYF. The CDR3 bases are TGTGCCAGCTCACCAAGGTCCCCGACAGGGCTAGCCAAAAACATTCAGTACTTC.

This chain links TRBV5-1 with TRBJ2-7; 11 positions agree with TRBD1. The CDR3 has 14 amino acids. V shed 4 bases, J shed 7 bases, and the junction held 7 bases outside the gene matches. CDR1 is SGHRS, CDR2 YFSETQ, per germline. The CDR3 here is CASSIGQGAREQYF. CDR3 DNA sequence: TGCGCCAGCAGCATCGGACAGGGGGCACGTGAGCAGTACTTC.

The chain is built from TRBV7-8 and TRBJ2-7; D is undetermined. V lost 5 bases, J lost 0 bases, and 17 bases lay in between. CDR1 is SGHVS, CDR2 FQNEAQ, per germline. The CDR3 sequence is 16 residues long. CDR3 DNA: TGTGCCAGCAGCCCAACCCATCATACGAGCTCCTACGAGCAGTACTTC. This encodes CASSPTHHTSSYEQYF.

The chain employs TRBV18 and TRBJ2-7; D gene uncertain. There are 15 residues in the CDR3. V lost 3 bases and J lost 6, with 18 bases in between. Germline loops: CDR1 KGHSH, CDR2 LQKENI. The CDR3 here is CASSPREGIASEQYF. The CDR3 DNA is TGTGCCAGCTCACCGCGTGAAGGTATAGCCTCCGAGCAGTACTTC.

The chain couples TRBV5-5 to TRBJ2-1; the match to TRBD1 covers 9 bases. CDR3 length: 13 residues. V dropped 4 bases and J dropped 10; count of bases not matched to a gene: 6. Per germline, CDR1 SGHKS and CDR2 YYEKEE (reference sequence). The CDR3 is CASSEGQGGEQFF. CDR3 DNA: TGTGCCAGCAGCGAGGGACAGGGAGGCGAGCAGTTCTTC.

This chain uses TRBV19 with TRBJ2-7; D is possibly TRBD2 (6 bases). There are 14 residues in the CDR3. Trimming removed 3 bases at V and 0 bases at J, with 9 bases between. Germline V CDR1 and CDR2: LNHDA, SQIVND (reference sequence). CDR3 bases: TGTGCCAGTAGTATGGGGACTCCCTCCTACGAGCAGTACTTC. As protein: CASSMGTPSYEQYF.

This clone was seen just once. The chain has TRBV6-5 and TRBJ1-4, with TRBD1 matching over 8 bases. CDR1 and CDR2 from the germline V gene are MNHEY and SVGAGI. This CDR3 region has 14 residues. With V trimmed by 8 bases and J by 8 bases, 10 bases remained unmatched. The CDR3 protein is CASSEGRGREKLFF. CDR3 coding DNA: TGTGCCAGCTCGGAGGGCAGGGGGCGAGAAAAACTGTTTTTT.

The chain uses TRBV28 and TRBJ1-5; D is possibly TRBD1 (5 bases). V lost 6 bases, J lost 2 bases, and 14 bases lay in between. Germline CDR1 MDHEN, CDR2 SYDVKM. The CDR3 totals 15 residues. CDR3 residues: CASRGSGLGNQPQHF. CDR3 nucleotide sequence: TGTGCCAGCAGGGGATCAGGGTTAGGCAATCAGCCCCAGCATTTT.

V is TRBV29-1 and J is TRBJ1-2; D uncertain. Trimming left V 3 bases short and J 8 bases short, with 4 bases between. Germline V gives CDR1 SQVTM, CDR2 ANQGSEA. This CDR3 is 9 amino acids long. The CDR3 DNA reads as TGCAGCGTTGACGGGGGCTACACCTTC. Residues: CSVDGGYTF.

This clone came up once. The chain uses TRBV28 and TRBJ2-7; 9 bases agree with TRBD2. The CDR3 has 15 residues. The V gene end was trimmed by 6 bases and the J gene end by 2 bases; junction bases not matched to a gene: 8. From germline, CDR1 is MDHEN and CDR2 SYDVKM. The CDR3 region has the DNA TGTGCCAGCAGCCCGCAGGGCGGGAGGGCCTACGAGCAGTACTTC. Its protein is CASSPQGGRAYEQYF.

This sequence joins TRBV21-1 and TRBJ2-2; the table assigns TRBD1, which was not confirmed against the DNA. TRBV21-1 is tagged as a pseudogene. The CDR3 spans 18 residues. CDR3 residues: CASSKGGKRTGGTGELFF. The CDR3 nucleotides read TGTGCCAGCAGCAAAGGCGGGAAGCGGACAGGAGGCACCGGGGAGCTGTTTTTT.

The rearrangement uses TRBV5-1 and TRBJ2-1; 9 bases are a match to TRBD1. CDR1 and CDR2 (germline): SGHRS, YFSETQ. With V trimmed by 2 bases and J by 4 bases, 22 bases remained unmatched. The CDR3 covers 21 residues. The CDR3 loop reads CASSFPRGGTGNSRIYNEQFF. The CDR3 nucleotides are TGCGCCAGCAGCTTCCCGAGGGGAGGGACAGGGAATAGCCGAATTTACAATGAGCAGTTCTTC.

The chain couples TRBV2 to TRBJ1-2, with D uncertain. Trimming pared 7 bases from V and 0 bases from J, leaving 9 bases between. The CDR3 consists of 13 residues. Germline V CDR1 and CDR2: SNHLY, FYNNEI. CDR3 region: CASKLQPNYGYTF. CDR3 coding DNA: TGTGCCAGCAAATTACAGCCTAACTATGGCTACACCTTC.

The chain couples TRBV19 to TRBJ2-3; 11 bases agree with TRBD2. J gave up 4 bases and V 1 base, and 7 bases lay outside the gene matches. CDR3 length equals 17 residues. Germline CDR1 is LNHDA and CDR2 is SQIVND (reference sequence). CDR3 region: CASSIGVELAGADTQYF. In nucleotides, the CDR3 is TGTGCCAGTAGTATAGGGGTAGAACTAGCGGGAGCAGATACGCAGTATTTT.

The rearrangement links TRBV12-3 or TRBV12-4 to TRBJ2-3; tentative D call: TRBD1 (6 bases). The CDR3 length is 13 residues. V gave up 6 bases and J gave up 3 bases, with 10 bases separating them. The CDR3, as DNA: TGTGCCAGCAGGTCAGGGACAACAGATACGCAGTATTTT. It encodes CASRSGTTDTQYF.

This sequence joins TRBV25-1 and TRBJ2-7; TRBD2 might be the D (5 bases). The V gene lost 3 bases and the J gene lost 6 bases, with 15 bases spanning the gap. CDR1 and CDR2 (germline): MGHDK, SYGVNS. This CDR3 spans 14 amino acids. This CDR3 is CASSDRGSWREQYF. The DNA for the CDR3 is TGTGCCAGCAGTGACCGAGGGAGTTGGCGCGAGCAGTACTTC.

The chain is built from TRBV7-2 and TRBJ2-1; D unclear. Looked up from germline, CDR1 is SGHTA and CDR2 is FQGNSA. The V gene lost 4 bases and the J gene lost 2 bases, with 12 bases spanning the gap. The CDR3 is 15 amino acids. CDR3 in amino acids: CASSYFSPPYNEQFF. CDR3 sequence (DNA): TGTGCCAGCAGCTACTTTTCCCCCCCCTACAATGAGCAGTTCTTC.

The chain couples TRBV5-5 to TRBJ2-1, with unresolved D. The CDR3 length is 13 residues. V was cut by 2 bases and J by 9 bases, with 12 bases left in between. Germline V gives CDR1 SGHKS, CDR2 YYEKEE (reference sequence). DNA of the CDR3: TGTGCCAGCAGCTTAATGGTACCCAGTGAGCAGTTCTTC. Its protein product is CASSLMVPSEQFF.

V and J are TRBV15 and TRBJ1-6, with 7 bases that match TRBD1. Germline assignment: CDR1 LNHNV and CDR2 YYDKDF (reference sequence). With V trimmed by 0 bases and J by 10 bases, 6 bases remained unmatched. The CDR3 has 15 amino acids. The CDR3 DNA is TGTGCCACCAGCAGAGATAGGCGACAGGGCTCACCCCTCCACTTT. Protein sequence: CATSRDRRQGSPLHF.

This chain links TRBV6-1 with TRBJ2-7; TRBD1 is a possible D gene (6 bases). V gave up 0 bases and J gave up 3 bases, with 15 bases separating them. This CDR3 has 16 residues. The germline gives CDR1 MNHNS, CDR2 SASEGT. CDR3 sequence reads: CASSEAFGQGSYEQYF. CDR3 DNA sequence: TGTGCCAGCAGTGAAGCGTTCGGGCAGGGGAGCTACGAGCAGTACTTC.

In nucleotides, the CDR3 is TGTGCCAGCAGCCAGACAGCCAATGAGCAGTTCTTC. This encodes CASSQTANEQFF. V is TRBV5-6 and J is TRBJ2-1; maybe TRBD1 (5 bases). CDR1 and CDR2 from the germline V gene are SGHDT and YYEEEE. Trimming took off 4 bases at V and 6 bases at J, with 8 bases between the two ends. CDR3 length equals 12 residues.

This chain joins TRBV6-5 and TRBJ2-7; 13 positions agree with TRBD2. In germline, CDR1 is MNHEY, CDR2 SVGAGI. The CDR3 length is 15 residues. Trimming at V came to 7 bases and at J to 7 bases, leaving 10 bases not matched to a gene. The DNA of the CDR3 is TGTGCCAGCACTCTAGCGGGACTAGCGGGATCTGAGCAGTACTTC. It translates to CASTLAGLAGSEQYF.

The chain recombines TRBV30 with TRBJ1-3; 7 bases fit TRBD1. The CDR3 loop spans 17 amino acids. CDR1 and CDR2 from the germline V gene are GTSNPN and SVGIG (reference sequence). After removal of 2 bases from V and 0 bases from J, the junction contained 10 bases not matched to a gene. For the CDR3, the DNA is TGTGCCTGGAGTCCTTTAACAGGGGCCTTCTCTGGAAACACCATATATTTT. Translation gives CAWSPLTGAFSGNTIYF.

The V and J genes are TRBV4-1 and TRBJ1-5, with unresolved D. Germline V lookup: CDR1 MGHRA, CDR2 YSYEKL. The CDR3 has 15 residues. Trimming took 3 bases from V and 5 from J, leaving 14 bases between them. Written as DNA, the CDR3 is TGCGCCAGCAGCCATCACAAGTCGGGTGATCAGCCCCAGCATTTT. Translating it yields CASSHHKSGDQPQHF.

The chain recombines TRBV18 with TRBJ2-1; 7 positions agree with TRBD2. The CDR3 runs to 14 residues. CDR1 is KGHSH and CDR2 is LQKENI in the germline V gene. The junction had 5 bases not matched to a gene; V was cut back by 1 base and J by 8 bases. This chain's CDR3 is CASSPLERDHEQFF. Here the CDR3 DNA reads TGTGCCAGCTCACCACTGGAGCGGGACCATGAGCAGTTCTTC.

The V call is TRBV7-8, the J call TRBJ1-3, with TRBD1 matching over 9 bases. CDR1 is SGHVS and CDR2 is FQNEAQ in the germline V gene. V gave up 5 bases and J gave up 0 bases; unmatched junction bases: 5. This CDR3 comprises 16 residues. CDR3 DNA: TGTGCCAGCAGCCAAGGACAGGGGTCCTCTGGAAACACCATATATTTT. Encoded protein: CASSQGQGSSGNTIYF.

The chain employs TRBV24-1 and TRBJ1-1; D is undetermined. The germline V gene has CDR1 KGHDR and CDR2 SFDVKD. The CDR3 extends over 13 amino acids. Between the trimmed V and J ends, which lost 7 bases and 0 bases, there was a span of 8 bases. The CDR3 region has the DNA TGTGCCACCAGATCCCAGTTGAACACTGAAGCTTTCTTT. Its translation: CATRSQLNTEAFF.